The 24 T cell receptor beta chains in this list originate from one sample, sequenced in a study of response to subunit inactivated influenza vaccine. Via MiXCR, TCRdb re-called the RT-PCR reads, giving one row per CDR3 protein. In the table there are roughly 780,000 distinct CDR3 sequences, roughly 18% of which are singletons. Here the sequenced sample was PBMCs from blood, taken 4 to 6 days after vaccination. The origin of the receptors is a man aged 50-59 years who received an inactivated influenza vaccine.

The chain uses TRBV12-3 or TRBV12-4 and TRBJ2-1; TRBD2 aligns across 10 bases. This CDR3 has 16 amino acids. V lost 6 bases to trimming and J lost 7 bases; unmatched junction nucleotides: 12. The CDR3 DNA follows: TGTGCCAGCAGCCCTAGGACTAGCGGAGTATGGAATGAGCAGTTCTTC. Translated: CASSPRTSGVWNEQFF.

The CDR3: CASRIGRSSENEQFF. CDR3 sequence (DNA): TGCGCCAGCAGGATAGGGAGGTCGAGTGAGAATGAGCAGTTCTTC. V gene TRBV5-1 combines with J gene TRBJ2-1; possible D gene TRBD2, 6 bases. Germline CDR1 and CDR2: SGHRS and YFSETQ. Trimming cost V 5 bases and J 7 bases, with 19 bases left between them. CDR3 size: 15 residues.

The V and J genes are TRBV9 and TRBJ1-1; possible D gene TRBD1, 5 bases. Germline-derived CDR1 and CDR2 are SGDLS and YYNGEE. The CDR3 is 15 residues long. Trimming cost V 4 bases and J 4 bases, with 17 bases left between them. The CDR3 coding sequence is TGTGCCAGCAGCCCCCCGGGGGGGAAAATCACTGAAGCTTTCTTT. This translates into CASSPPGGKITEAFF.

The gene calls are TRBV4-1 and TRBJ2-7; D not certain. The germline CDR1 and CDR2 sequences are MGHRA and YSYEKL. Trimming pared 4 bases from V and 0 bases from J, leaving 16 bases between. CDR3 length equals 16 residues. CDR3 nucleotides: TGCGCCAGCAGCCGAGAGCCGGGCCTAAGCTCCTACGAGCAGTACTTC. Translating it yields CASSREPGLSSYEQYF.

V usage is TRBV5-1 and J usage is TRBJ2-3, with unresolved D. The CDR3 covers 13 residues. Trimming cost V 2 bases and J 4 bases, with 8 bases left between them. CDR1 is SGHRS and CDR2 is YFSETQ in the germline V gene. This chain's CDR3 is CASSFQIADTQYF. The CDR3 nucleotides read TGCGCCAGCAGCTTCCAGATCGCAGATACGCAGTATTTT.

CDR3: CATSRSKLAGDTGELFF. In nucleotides, the CDR3 is TGTGCCACCAGCAGATCAAAACTAGCGGGGGACACCGGGGAGCTGTTTTTT. V and J are TRBV15 and TRBJ2-2, with TRBD2 matching 11 bases. The V segment lost 2 bases and the J segment 3 bases; nucleotides outside the gene matches: 5. Germline V gene sequence: CDR1 LNHNV, CDR2 YYDKDF (reference sequence). The CDR3 loop spans 17 amino acids.

V and J are TRBV9 and TRBJ2-6; D remains unclear. Trimming took 7 bases from V and 2 from J, leaving 7 bases between them. Germline-derived CDR1 and CDR2 are SGDLS and YYNGEE. The length of the CDR3 is 13 residues. Written as DNA, the CDR3 is TGTGCCAGCGGAGAAGCTGGGGCCAACGTCCTGACTTTC. Amino acid sequence: CASGEAGANVLTF.

V usage is TRBV11-2 and J usage is TRBJ1-1, with D tentatively TRBD1 (6 bases). Germline V lookup: CDR1 SGHAT, CDR2 FQNNGV. The CDR3 runs to 16 residues. Between the trimmed V and J ends, which lost 1 base and 1 base, there was a span of 13 bases. The DNA for the CDR3 is TGTGCCAGCAGCTTAGGGCGGTCGGGACAGAACACTGAAGCTTTCTTT. It specifies CASSLGRSGQNTEAFF. The full variable domain, completed using reference TRBV11-2 and TRBJ1-1, is EAGVAQSPRYKIIEKRQSVAFWCNPISGHATLYWYQQILGQGPKLLIQFQNNGVVDDSQLPKDRFSAERLKGVDSTLKIQPAKLEDSAVYLCASSLGRSGQNTEAFFGQGTRLTVV.

CDR3 nucleotides: TGTGCCAGCAGCGACAGGGGAACACAAGAGACCCAGTACTTC. Translating gives CASSDRGTQETQYF. This chain connects TRBV3-1 to TRBJ2-5, with 8 nucleotides matching TRBD1. The V gene end was trimmed by 5 bases and the J gene end by 2 bases; junction bases not matched to a gene: 4. This CDR3 spans 14 amino acids. Germline lookup yields CDR1 LGHDT and CDR2 YNNKEL (reference sequence).

Many counts were recorded for this clonotype. This chain links TRBV20-1 with TRBJ2-1; 9 bases map to TRBD1. Losses at the gene ends were 2 bases for V and 4 bases for J; bases not matched to a gene: 6. Germline lookup yields CDR1 DFQATT and CDR2 SNEGSKA (reference sequence). The CDR3 contains 15 residues. The CDR3 protein is CSARKGQGGYNEQFF. CDR3 DNA: TGCAGTGCTAGAAAGGGACAGGGAGGGTACAATGAGCAGTTCTTC.

The CDR3 coding sequence is TGTGCCACCAGTGATTCGGTACGGGAGGCTGGCACAGATACGCAGTATTTT. Its protein is CATSDSVREAGTDTQYF. This chain connects TRBV24-1 to TRBJ2-3; 7 nucleotides align to TRBD2. J was trimmed by 1 base and V by 2 bases; bases with no gene match: 8. Per the germline V gene, CDR1 is KGHDR and CDR2 is SFDVKD. This CDR3 contains 17 residues.

A few counts support this clonotype. The chain links TRBV20-1 to TRBJ2-3; the D gene is possibly TRBD1 (5 bases). V was shortened by 5 bases and J by 2 bases, with 23 bases between the two germline ends. Germline assignment: CDR1 DFQATT and CDR2 SNEGSKA (reference sequence). The CDR3 extends over 17 amino acids. The CDR3 region has the DNA TGCAGTGCTCCCCGGTTAGGGGCGGCCGCTTCCACAGATACGCAGTATTTT. Its protein is CSAPRLGAAASTDTQYF.

This clonotype turned up a few times. V gene TRBV5-1 combines with J gene TRBJ1-6; TRBD1 agrees at 7 bases. The trim removed 4 bases at V and 6 bases at J, leaving 7 bases unmatched. Germline CDR1 and CDR2: SGHRS and YFSETQ. CDR3 length: 15 amino acids. The CDR3 loop is CASSPGTAGNSPLHF. As DNA, the CDR3 is TGCGCCAGCAGCCCAGGGACAGCGGGTAATTCACCCCTCCACTTT.

This clonotype was seen more than once but under ten times. The chain carries TRBV9 and TRBJ2-5, with no clear D. Trimming took 1 base from V and 1 from J, leaving 8 bases between them. This CDR3 spans 14 amino acids. CDR1 and CDR2 (germline): SGDLS, YYNGEE. The CDR3 reads CASSVFPLQETQYF. The DNA for the CDR3 is TGTGCCAGCAGCGTATTTCCCCTCCAAGAGACCCAGTACTTC.

The chain carries TRBV7-9 and TRBJ1-6; tentatively, D is TRBD1 (6 bases). V lost 3 bases, J lost 13 bases, and 16 bases lay in between. The CDR3 consists of 14 residues. CDR1 is SEHNR, CDR2 FQNEAQ, per germline (reference sequence). As DNA, the CDR3 is TGTGCCAGCAGCTTGGGGGAAATCGGACAGCCCCTCCACTTT. Translation: CASSLGEIGQPLHF.

J is TRBJ2-1 and V is TRBV6-5, with unresolved D. From germline, CDR1 is MNHEY and CDR2 SVGAGI. Trimming left V 3 bases short and J 0 bases short, with 12 bases between. This CDR3 is built from 16 residues. In DNA, the CDR3 is TGTGCCAGCAGTTATTTTGGCTATAACTCCTACAATGAGCAGTTCTTC. It translates to CASSYFGYNSYNEQFF.

This clonotype was observed many times. This chain uses TRBV6-1 with TRBJ2-5, with TRBD2 identical over 11 bases. Germline values: CDR1 MNHNS, CDR2 SASEGT. Trimming removed 10 bases from V and 5 bases from J; junction bases left unmatched: 9. The CDR3 has 14 residues. DNA of the CDR3: TGTGCCACCGGGATAGCGGGAGGGTACGAGACCCAGTACTTC. Its protein product is CATGIAGGYETQYF.

The chain recombines TRBV7-9 with TRBJ2-3; D ambiguous. Germline loops: CDR1 SEHNR, CDR2 FQNEAQ (reference sequence). V was clipped by 7 bases and J by 6 bases, with 8 bases between them. This CDR3 contains 11 residues. The CDR3 DNA reads TGTGCCAGCACCAATCTGGATACGCAGTATTTT. This codes for CASTNLDTQYF. Combining the CDR3 with reference TRBV7-9 and TRBJ2-3 gives the whole variable domain DTGVSQNPRHKITKRGQNVTFRCDPISEHNRLYWYRQTLGQGPEFLTYFQNEAQLEKSRLLSDRFSAERPKGSFSTLEIQRTEQGDSAMYLCASTNLDTQYFGPGTRLTVL.

This clonotype was picked up a small number of times. The chain links TRBV20-1 to TRBJ1-5; D is perhaps TRBD1 (5 bases). This CDR3 region has 15 residues. Germline V gives CDR1 DFQATT, CDR2 SNEGSKA (reference sequence). V was shortened by 3 bases and J by 1 base, with 13 bases between the two germline ends. The CDR3 DNA follows: TGCAGTGCTAGTAAACGGGGCAGCAGCAATCAGCCCCAGCATTTT. Encoded protein: CSASKRGSSNQPQHF.

The chain uses TRBV20-1 and TRBJ2-1; D is possibly TRBD1 (6 bases). Trimming removed 3 bases at V and 0 bases at J, with 12 bases between. The CDR3 spans 15 residues. Germline loops: CDR1 DFQATT, CDR2 SNEGSKA (reference sequence). This CDR3 is CSASEGESSYNEQFF. As DNA, the CDR3 is TGCAGTGCTAGCGAGGGGGAGAGCTCCTACAATGAGCAGTTCTTC.

This clonotype was observed a few times. This sequence joins TRBV20-1 and TRBJ2-1; unclear D gene. Germline assignment: CDR1 DFQATT and CDR2 SNEGSKA (reference sequence). V lost 6 bases, J lost 4 bases, and 16 bases lay in between. The length of the CDR3 is 14 residues. CDR3 region: CSAPRGSTYNEQFF. The CDR3 nucleotides are TGCAGTGCCCCCCGTGGTAGCACTTACAATGAGCAGTTCTTC.

This sequence joins TRBV4-3 and TRBJ2-3; 12 bases line up with TRBD2. V gave up 2 bases and J gave up 4 bases; unmatched junction bases: 7. Germline-derived CDR1 and CDR2 are LGHNA and YSLEER. The CDR3 has 17 residues. CDR3 sequence (DNA): TGCGCCAGCAGCCAATCTAGCGGGAGGGACCCCCCAGATACGCAGTATTTT. Protein: CASSQSSGRDPPDTQYF.

This chain connects TRBV12-3 or TRBV12-4 to TRBJ2-1; unclear D gene. CDR3 length: 14 residues. V was trimmed by 3 bases and J by 4 bases, leaving 10 bases between them. CDR3 residues: CASSLGHNYNEQFF. CDR3 DNA sequence: TGTGCCAGCAGTTTGGGCCATAATTACAATGAGCAGTTCTTC.

This clonotype has a handful of counts. The chain recombines TRBV6-5 with TRBJ2-7; 7 bases agree with TRBD2. The CDR3 loop spans 15 amino acids. Germline assignment: CDR1 MNHEY and CDR2 SVGAGI. J gave up 6 bases and V 2 bases, and 10 bases lay outside the gene matches. CDR3 protein: CASSYRGVGRFEQYF. CDR3 DNA sequence: TGTGCCAGCAGTTACCGGGGGGTCGGGAGGTTCGAGCAGTACTTC.